The T cell receptor (beta chain) described here comes from a study of T cell repertoires in cytomegalovirus infection. Study at large: Use of recently identified HLA-C-restricted and well-studied HLA-B-restricted CMV epitopes was part of the study. Public TCR beta signatures provided an indication of both CMV infection and a matching HLA type. Study outcomes and limitations: Within the response measured ex vivo, HLA-C-restricted CMV-specific TCR beta clonotypes were dominant. Public TCR beta family frequency separated CMV-and-HLA carriers, including in an independent cohort.

This clonotype was counted once. Its antigen is undetermined. TCRdb re-derived calls from the reads in MiXCR, one entry per CDR3 protein. This table has about 920,000 distinct CDR3 sequences, approximately 31% appearing once. The germline V and J ends were trimmed by 4 bases and 0 bases, with 12 bases remaining between them. The germline gives CDR1 LNHNV, CDR2 YYDKDF (reference sequence). The CDR3 consists of 16 residues. This TCR was recovered from a human donor in good health (CMV status not recorded). Some clones in this sample may be carry-over from other donors' samples. The chain couples TRBV15 to TRBJ2-2; the D gene is possibly TRBD1 (5 bases). This material consisted of cultured CD8+ T cells from PBMCs, taken from culture after CMV antigen stimulation. CDR3 bases: TGTGCCACCAGCAAAGACAGTGGCGCGAACACCGGGGAGCTGTTTTTT. This sequence encodes CATSKDSGANTGELFF.